Listed below are T cell receptor beta chains from one sample, sequenced in a study of naive and memory T cell subsets. Via MiXCR, TCRdb re-called the UMI-ligation and nested PCR reads, giving one row per CDR3 protein. The sample yields around 20,000 distinct CDR3 sequences, roughly 9.8% seen once. The specimen was skin, collected from a tuberculin skin test site. The receptor set was obtained from an adult in good health. Both conserved end residues are part of each CDR3. Fields, in order: CDR3 protein, CDR3 DNA, clone size, D gene, J gene, V gene. A D gene is named only where the DNA matches it firmly. Rows give clone size only sometimes, using once, few, many, or a class for an expanded clone.

CDR3: CASSEPPGLADTDTQYF; DNA: TGCGCCAGCAGTGAACCTCCTGGACTAGCGGACACAGATACGCAGTATTTT; size: many; D: TRBD2; J: TRBJ2-3; V: TRBV10-2
CDR3: CASSLARVSNYNQPQHF; DNA: TGTGCCAGCAGCTTAGCCCGGGTCTCGAACTACAATCAGCCCCAGCATTTT; size: few; D: NA; J: TRBJ1-5; V: TRBV7-8
CDR3: CASSLARGSGGRDDTQYF; DNA: TGTGCCAGCAGCTTAGCGCGGGGTAGCGGGGGGCGTGATGATACGCAGTATTTT; size: few; D: TRBD2; J: TRBJ2-3; V: TRBV7-8
CDR3: CASREGGGTEAFF; DNA: TGTGCCAGCAGAGAGGGCGGGGGCACTGAAGCTTTCTTT; size: NA; D: NA; J: TRBJ1-1; V: TRBV6-2/TRBV6-3
CDR3: CASSTGLRQFF; DNA: TGCGCCAGCAGCACCGGCTTGCGGCAGTTCTTC; size: NA; D: NA; J: TRBJ2-1; V: TRBV4-1
CDR3: CASTPSGGALETQYF; DNA: TGTGCCAGCACCCCGAGCGGGGGGGCCCTCGAGACCCAGTACTTC; size: many; D: TRBD2; J: TRBJ2-5; V: TRBV6-5
CDR3: CASSERGGSGANVLTF; DNA: TGCGCCAGCAGTGAGCGGGGGGGCTCTGGGGCCAACGTCCTGACTTTC; size: NA; D: TRBD2; J: TRBJ2-6; V: TRBV10-2
CDR3: CASSLGGLNTEAFF; DNA: TGTGCCAGCAGCTTAGGTGGACTGAACACTGAAGCTTTCTTT; size: NA; D: NA; J: TRBJ1-1; V: TRBV11-2
CDR3: CASSLRSGPRAGNTIYF; DNA: TGTGCCAGCAGTTTACGATCGGGGCCCCGCGCTGGAAACACCATATATTTT; size: few; D: NA; J: TRBJ1-3; V: TRBV28
CDR3: CASSQELQGSYGYTF; DNA: TGCGCCAGCAGCCAAGAATTGCAGGGATCCTATGGCTACACCTTC; size: few; D: NA; J: TRBJ1-2; V: TRBV4-3
CDR3: CASSEWENKAGELFF; DNA: TGTGCCAGCAGTGAATGGGAGAACAAGGCCGGGGAGCTGTTTTTT; size: many; D: NA; J: TRBJ2-2; V: TRBV2
CDR3: CASSHAFGGRRHGYTF; DNA: TGCGCCAGCAGCCACGCCTTCGGGGGGCGGCGCCATGGCTACACCTTC; size: NA; D: NA; J: TRBJ1-2; V: TRBV4-3
CDR3: CASSVESGELITDTQYF; DNA: TGTGCCAGCAGCGTAGAATCGGGGGAGCTCATCACAGATACGCAGTATTTT; size: few; D: NA; J: TRBJ2-3; V: TRBV9
CDR3: CASSLTTSGARLAGELFF; DNA: TGTGCCAGCAGCTTAACGACTAGCGGGGCGCGATTGGCCGGGGAGCTGTTTTTT; size: many; D: TRBD2; J: TRBJ2-2; V: TRBV11-2
CDR3: CSVDVAGGGEAFF; DNA: TGCAGCGTTGATGTAGCAGGGGGCGGTGAAGCTTTCTTT; size: medium-sized; D: TRBD1; J: TRBJ1-1; V: TRBV29-1
CDR3: CSADRGGPTSGNTIYF; DNA: TGCAGTGCAGACAGGGGCGGACCGACCTCTGGAAACACCATATATTTT; size: few; D: TRBD1; J: TRBJ1-3; V: TRBV20-1
CDR3: CASSSPQDGPGELFF; DNA: TGTGCCAGCAGTTCCCCCCAGGACGGCCCCGGGGAGCTGTTTTTT; size: few; D: NA; J: TRBJ2-2; V: TRBV11-3
CDR3: CASSLDGRNSNQPQHF; DNA: TGTGCCAGCAGCTTGGATGGGAGAAATAGCAATCAGCCCCAGCATTTT; size: NA; D: NA; J: TRBJ1-5; V: TRBV5-5
CDR3: CSASFSGAYSTDTQYF; DNA: TGCAGTGCTTCATTCAGCGGAGCCTATAGCACAGATACGCAGTATTTT; size: NA; D: NA; J: TRBJ2-3; V: TRBV20-1
CDR3: CASSQRGQRYGYTF; DNA: TGTGCCAGCAGCCAACGGGGACAGCGCTATGGCTACACCTTC; size: many; D: TRBD1; J: TRBJ1-2; V: TRBV14
CDR3: CASSLEIGGYEQYF; DNA: TGTGCCAGCAGCTTAGAAATAGGCGGCTACGAGCAGTACTTC; size: many; D: NA; J: TRBJ2-7; V: TRBV7-2
CDR3: CASSFQRDTEAFF; DNA: TGTGCCAGCAGTTTTCAGAGGGATACCGAAGCTTTCTTT; size: medium-sized; D: NA; J: TRBJ1-1; V: TRBV12-3/TRBV12-4
CDR3: CSVDRFQETQYF; DNA: TGCAGCGTGGACAGGTTTCAAGAGACCCAGTACTTC; size: NA; D: TRBD1; J: TRBJ2-5; V: TRBV29-1
CDR3: CASSSQGTDTQYF; DNA: TGTGCCAGCAGCAGCCAGGGGACAGATACGCAGTATTTT; size: medium-sized; D: NA; J: TRBJ2-3; V: TRBV7-2
CDR3: CASSLPSVPETQYF; DNA: TGTGCCAGCAGCTTACCATCAGTGCCGGAGACCCAGTACTTC; size: NA; D: NA; J: TRBJ2-5; V: TRBV7-4